Listed below are T cell receptor beta chains from one sample, sequenced in a study of shared clonotypes between healthy human individuals. Clones were sequenced by immunoSEQ multiplex PCR, and TCRdb holds only the in-frame ones, with some missing. The table has about a million clones, about 80% seen once. Sequencing used memory CD4+ T cells sorted from blood. The receptors were sampled from a man aged 18 to 30 in good health. CDR3s leave out the opening cysteine and the closing phenylalanine or tryptophan.

TRBV21-1	TRBJ2-5	ASSYLKQSNQETQY
TRBV19	TRBJ1-4	ASSTPGRFLF
TRBV5-1	TRBJ1-2	ASSLDSTYGYT
TRBV7-6	TRBJ1-5	ASSPGLSNQPQH
TRBV7-6	TRBJ1-2	ASSLGDREGGYT
TRBV5-6	TRBJ2-7	ASSRRAGLFDEQY
TRBV30	TRBJ1-4	AWSGNEKLF
TRBV9	TRBJ2-3	ASSVGYSGTDTQY
TRBV5-1	TRBJ2-5	ASRRDMEETQY
TRBV7-3	TRBJ1-1	ASSLTGGDDTEAF
TRBV7-2	TRBJ2-7	ASSPAYEQY
TRBV2	TRBJ1-2	ASSDRTGYGYT
TRBV6-5	TRBJ1-6	ASSYSGQASGSPLH
TRBV10-3	TRBJ2-3	AISESTSITQY
TRBV5-1	TRBJ2-3	ASSLALAGESDTQY
TRBV5-1	TRBJ2-6	ASRHTPTDSGANVLT
TRBV2	TRBJ2-7	ASSELGLAGEF
TRBV30	TRBJ2-5	ARGGQETQY
TRBV6-5	TRBJ2-1	ASSYLTRLHNEQF
TRBV19	TRBJ1-5	ASSIWQINSNQPQH
TRBV6-5	TRBJ1-6	ASSYTENSPLH
TRBV12-5	TRBJ1-1	ASAPPGTGNGAAF
TRBV10-2	TRBJ1-5	ASSEMVVQPQH
TRBV9	TRBJ2-3	ASSERNTDTQY
TRBV7-9	TRBJ1-6	ACTGGSYNSPLH
TRBV9	TRBJ1-4	ASRRAENEKLF